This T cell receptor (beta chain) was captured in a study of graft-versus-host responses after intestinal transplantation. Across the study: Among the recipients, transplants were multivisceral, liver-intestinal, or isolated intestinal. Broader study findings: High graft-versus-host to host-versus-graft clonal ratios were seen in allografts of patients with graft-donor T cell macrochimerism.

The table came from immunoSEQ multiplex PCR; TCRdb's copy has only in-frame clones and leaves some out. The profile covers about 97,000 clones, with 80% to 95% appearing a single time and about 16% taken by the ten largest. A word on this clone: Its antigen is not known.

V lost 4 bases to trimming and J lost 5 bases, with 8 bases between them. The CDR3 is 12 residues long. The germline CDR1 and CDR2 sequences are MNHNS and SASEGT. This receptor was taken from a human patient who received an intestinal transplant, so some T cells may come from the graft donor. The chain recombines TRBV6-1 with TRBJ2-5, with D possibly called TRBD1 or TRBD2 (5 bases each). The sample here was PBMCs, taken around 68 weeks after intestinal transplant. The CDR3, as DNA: TGTGCCAGCAGTGGAGGGGCGGAGACCCAGTACTTC. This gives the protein CASSGGAETQYF.